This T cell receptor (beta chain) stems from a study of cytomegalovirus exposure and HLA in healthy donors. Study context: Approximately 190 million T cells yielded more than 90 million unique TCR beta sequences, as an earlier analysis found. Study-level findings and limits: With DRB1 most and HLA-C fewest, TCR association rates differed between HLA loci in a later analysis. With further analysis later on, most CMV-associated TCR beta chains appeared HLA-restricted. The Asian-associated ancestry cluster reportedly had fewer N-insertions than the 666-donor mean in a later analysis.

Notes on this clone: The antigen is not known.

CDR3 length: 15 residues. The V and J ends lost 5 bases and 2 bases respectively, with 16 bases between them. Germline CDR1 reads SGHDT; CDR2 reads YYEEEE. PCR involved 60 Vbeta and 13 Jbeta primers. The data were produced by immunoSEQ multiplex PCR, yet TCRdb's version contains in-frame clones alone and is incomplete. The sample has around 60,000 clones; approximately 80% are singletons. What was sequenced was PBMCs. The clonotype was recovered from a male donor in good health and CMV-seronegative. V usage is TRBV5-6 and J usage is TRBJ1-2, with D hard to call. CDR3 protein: CASRLPGGTNYGYTF. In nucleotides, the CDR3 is TGTGCCAGCAGACTCCCTGGCGGCACCAACTATGGCTACACCTTC.